These 13 T cell receptor beta chains came from one sample sequenced in a study of spatial heterogeneity in lung cancer. Stated time point: sample taken at primary tumor resection. Sequencing of whole RNA from tumor, nontumor lung or frozen PBMC involved no sorting. In TCRdb, the 5' RACE reads were re-called with MiXCR into one record per CDR3 protein. The sample consists of around 500 distinct CDR3 sequences, just under 40% of them appearing once. Sequenced here: PBMCs, sampled at surgery. These TCRs come from a male donor with early-stage non-small cell lung cancer.

To note about this clonotype: The library was prepared for alpha chains; this beta chain is a stray read, so its frequency means little. The chain has TRBV6-5 and TRBJ2-7, with D perhaps given as TRBD1 or TRBD2 (6 bases each). V was pared by 9 bases and J by 2 bases, with 11 bases between. The CDR3 is 12 amino acids. The V gene's germline CDR1 is MNHEY and CDR2 SVGAGI. CDR3 coding DNA: TGTGCCAGTACTCGGGGGCCCTACGAGCAGTACTTC. It codes for CASTRGPYEQYF.

This clonotype was recorded a few times. The library was designed around alpha chains, so this beta chain is a stray read whose abundance carries little weight. The chain has TRBV2 and TRBJ1-6; D is uncertain. Trimming cost V 8 bases and J 0 bases, with 11 bases left between them. This CDR3 spans 15 amino acids. CDR1 and CDR2 (germline): SNHLY, FYNNEI. CDR3 loop: CASADISSYNSPLHF. CDR3 DNA: TGTGCCAGCGCTGACATTAGCTCCTATAATTCACCCCTCCACTTT.

A word on this clonotype: This beta chain is a stray sequence in a library constructed for alpha chains; its clone size is not meaningful. The V and J genes are TRBV6-5 and TRBJ1-2; D perhaps matches TRBD1 (5 bases). Looked up from germline, CDR1 is MNHEY and CDR2 is SVGAGI. This CDR3 has 14 residues. Trimming pared 0 bases from V and 8 bases from J, leaving 13 bases between. CDR3 loop: CASSYSPTGLGYTF. DNA for the CDR3: TGTGCCAGCAGTTACTCCCCAACAGGCCTCGGCTACACCTTC.

This clonotype turned up a few times. This beta chain is a stray sequence in a library constructed for alpha chains; its clone size is not meaningful. CDR3 region: CSVVPDNTDTQYF. CDR3 sequence (DNA): TGCAGCGTTGTCCCTGATAACACAGATACGCAGTATTTT. J is TRBJ2-3 and V is TRBV29-1, with D unresolved. CDR3 size: 13 residues. Trimming took 4 bases from V and 2 from J, leaving 10 bases between them. The germline CDR1 and CDR2 sequences are SQVTM and ANQGSEA.

This clonotype was detected only once. This beta chain appears as a stray read in a library generated for alpha chains; its size is not informative. The rearrangement uses TRBV10-3 and TRBJ2-1, with 10 bases identical to TRBD1. The junction had 10 bases not matched to a gene; V was cut back by 4 bases and J by 7 bases. There are 16 residues in the CDR3. The germline CDR1 and CDR2 sequences are ENHRY and SYGVKD. In nucleotides, the CDR3 is TGTGCCATCAGTGGTAAATTGGGACAGGGGACGAATGAGCAGTTCTTC. Protein: CAISGKLGQGTNEQFF.

This clonotype was seen a handful of times. This beta chain represents an off-target read in a library built for alpha chains; its size is of limited meaning. The chain carries TRBV7-6 and TRBJ2-2; D remains unclear. The length of the CDR3 is 14 residues. The germline V and J ends were trimmed by 3 bases and 8 bases, with 13 bases remaining between them. CDR1 SGHVS and CDR2 FNYEAQ come from the germline V gene. The CDR3 DNA reads TGTGCCAGCAGCTTGGCGGCCCCACGGGGGGAGCTGTTTTTT. Residues: CASSLAAPRGELFF.

This clonotype was counted a few times. This beta chain represents an off-target read in a library built for alpha chains; its size is of limited meaning. The chain employs TRBV2 and TRBJ2-7; unclear D gene. The germline CDR1 and CDR2 sequences are SNHLY and FYNNEI. The CDR3 covers 10 residues. V shed 3 bases and J shed 4 bases, with 1 base lying between them. The CDR3 DNA is TGTGCCAGCAGTGAGTACGAGCAGTACTTC. Encoded protein: CASSEYEQYF.

With respect to this clonotype: The library was designed around alpha chains, so this beta chain is a stray read whose abundance carries little weight. The chain joins TRBV18 to TRBJ2-4; TRBD1 might be the D (5 bases). The germline V and J ends were trimmed by 3 bases and 0 bases, with 12 bases remaining between them. Per the germline V gene, CDR1 is KGHSH and CDR2 is LQKENI. The CDR3 has 16 residues. The CDR3 region is CASSPQGLLAKNIQYF. CDR3 nucleotide sequence: TGTGCCAGCTCACCTCAGGGATTACTAGCCAAAAACATTCAGTACTTC.

Remarks on this clonotype: Since it is a stray read in a library aimed at alpha chains, this beta chain has a size that is not meaningful. This rearrangement joins TRBV7-2 to TRBJ2-7; weak D call: TRBD2 (5 bases). The CDR3 covers 12 residues. The V end was cut by 5 bases, the J end by 6 bases, with 11 bases between. Looked up from germline, CDR1 is SGHTA and CDR2 is FQGNSA. For the CDR3, the DNA is TGTGCCAGCAGCCGAACGGGGTTCGAGCAGTACTTC. This translates into CASSRTGFEQYF.

As concerns this clonotype: Little can be read into the size of this beta chain, an off-target read in a library designed for alpha chains. This chain joins TRBV29-1 and TRBJ1-4; no clear D. This CDR3 comprises 15 residues. Germline loops: CDR1 SQVTM, CDR2 ANQGSEA. The ends were cut back, 0 bases at V and 7 bases at J, with 15 bases in the middle. This CDR3 reads CSVEEVTLSPEKLFF. The CDR3, as DNA: TGCAGCGTTGAAGAAGTAACGCTCTCTCCTGAAAAACTGTTTTTT.

This clonotype has only a few counts. With the library built for alpha chains, this beta chain is off target and its frequency is not meaningful. DNA for the CDR3: TGTGCCAGCAGTTTATCGTCGTGGGCAGGGAGCACAGATACGCAGTATTTT. Translation: CASSLSSWAGSTDTQYF. The chain has TRBV27 and TRBJ2-3; D is perhaps TRBD1 (5 bases). Trimming took 0 bases from V and 0 from J, leaving 13 bases between them. CDR3 length: 17 residues. CDR1 and CDR2 (germline): MNHEY, SMNVEV (reference sequence).

Turning to this clonotype: Found in a library prepared for alpha chains, this beta chain is an off-target read, and its abundance has little meaning. The chain uses TRBV7-9 and TRBJ2-3, with a tentative D call TRBD2 (5 bases). The CDR3 has 16 residues. Germline-derived CDR1 and CDR2 are SEHNR and FQNEAQ (reference sequence). V lost 2 bases and J lost 5, with 17 bases in between. CDR3 coding DNA: TGTGCCAGCAGCTTAATCGGGTCGGGGTCGAAAGATACGCAGTATTTT. Its protein product is CASSLIGSGSKDTQYF.

Points on this clonotype: This beta chain came through as a stray read in a library set up for alpha chains, and its size says little. This chain uses TRBV5-1 with TRBJ2-1; 12 positions match TRBD2. Germline V CDR1 and CDR2: SGHRS, YFSETQ. Trimming removed 4 bases from V and 0 bases from J; junction bases left unmatched: 14. The CDR3 spans 20 residues. The CDR3 DNA reads TGCGCCAGCAGCCCTGGACTAGCGGGGAATTTACGTAGCTCCTACAATGAGCAGTTCTTC. This encodes CASSPGLAGNLRSSYNEQFF.